This TCR beta chain stems from a study of OX40 agonist ivuxolimab in advanced cancers. This clone was recorded once. A junction boundary mismatches the germline segment, possibly from a read error. Germline CDR1 reads SGHRS; CDR2 reads YFSETQ. The CDR3 extends over 14 amino acids. Sequenced by immunoSEQ multiplex PCR; TCRdb stores in-frame clones only, minus some. The repertoire holds 90,000 to 100,000 clones, with 90% as singletons. The chain employs TRBV5-1 and TRBJ1-2; D call uncertain. The source material was CD4+ or CD8+ T cells sorted from blood, sampled in a trial of the OX40 agonist ivuxolimab. The sequence was obtained from an adult with an advanced solid tumor such as melanoma, head and neck, liver or kidney cancer. CDR3 sequence (DNA): TGTGCCAGCAGCTTGCGAGTCAGGAACTATGGCTACACCTTC. The encoded protein is CASSLRVRNYGYTF. Combining the CDR3 with reference TRBV5-1 and TRBJ1-2 gives the whole variable domain KAGVTQTPRYLIKTRGQQVTLSCSPISGHRSVSWYQQTPGQGLQFLFEYFSETQRNKGNFPGRFSGRQFSNSRSEMNVSTLELGDSALYLCASSLRVRNYGYTFGSGTRLTVV.